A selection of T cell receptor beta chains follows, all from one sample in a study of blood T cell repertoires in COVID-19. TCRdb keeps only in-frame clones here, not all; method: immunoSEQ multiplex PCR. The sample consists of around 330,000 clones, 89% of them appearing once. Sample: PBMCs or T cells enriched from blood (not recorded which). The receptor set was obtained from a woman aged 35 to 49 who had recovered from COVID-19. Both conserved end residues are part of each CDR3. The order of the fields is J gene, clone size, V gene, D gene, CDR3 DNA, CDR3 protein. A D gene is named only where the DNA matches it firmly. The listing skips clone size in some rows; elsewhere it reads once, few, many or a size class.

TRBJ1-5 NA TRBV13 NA TGTGCCAGCAGCACCCAGGATCAGCCCCAGCATTTT CASSTQDQPQHF
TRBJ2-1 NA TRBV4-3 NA TGCGCCAGCAGCCAAGATTACCCTGCAGGGTTGGAAGGTCAGTTCTTC CASSQDYPAGLEGQFF
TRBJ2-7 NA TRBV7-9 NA TGTGCCAGCAGGGCTTTGGGCAGTAGCTACGAGCAGTACTTC CASRALGSSYEQYF
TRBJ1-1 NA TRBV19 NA TGTGCCAGTAGTCAAGGATTCGACATGAACACTGAAGCTTTCTTT CASSQGFDMNTEAFF
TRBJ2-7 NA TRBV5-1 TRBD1 TGCGCCAGCAGCCCCGGACAGGGGTTCTCCTACGAGCAGTACTTC CASSPGQGFSYEQYF
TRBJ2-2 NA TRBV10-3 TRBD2 TGTGCCATCATCAAGACTAGCGCAATAACCGGGGAGCTGTTTTTT CAIIKTSAITGELFF
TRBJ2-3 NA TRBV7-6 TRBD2 TGTGCCAGCAGCCTGGGACTAGCGGGAGCTCCCACAGATACGCAGTATTTT CASSLGLAGAPTDTQYF
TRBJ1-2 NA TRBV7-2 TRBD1 TGTGCCAGCAGCTTAGGGGGGGGACAGGGACGAAGATATGGCTACACCTTC CASSLGGGQGRRYGYTF
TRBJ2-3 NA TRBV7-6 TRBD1 TGTGCCAGCAGCGGCCGGAGGACAGGGGGATCAGATACGCAGTATTTT CASSGRRTGGSDTQYF
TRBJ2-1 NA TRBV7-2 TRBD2 TGTGCCAGCAGCTCGACTAGCGGGATGGGTGAGCAGTTCTTC CASSSTSGMGEQFF
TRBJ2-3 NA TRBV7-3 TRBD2 TGTGCCAGCAGCTTACTAGCGGGGACAGATACGCAGTATTTT CASSLLAGTDTQYF
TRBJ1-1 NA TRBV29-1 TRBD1 TGCAGCGCCTGTCAGGGGGACACTGAAGCTTTCTTT CSACQGDTEAFF
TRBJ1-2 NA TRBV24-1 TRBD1 TGTGCCACCAGTGACCCGGGACAGGGGGCTTCTTATGGCTACACCTTC CATSDPGQGASYGYTF
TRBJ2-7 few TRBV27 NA TGTGCCAGCAGTTGGATGGAGAGCAGCGAGCAGTACTTC CASSWMESSEQYF
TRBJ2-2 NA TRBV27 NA TGTGCCAGCAGTTCCCTCCCGGGCACCGGGGAGCTGTTTTTT CASSSLPGTGELFF
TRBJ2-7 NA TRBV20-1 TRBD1 TGCAGTGCTAGTAGGGGGACAGGGTCGCGGGGCGGTCGTTACGAGCAGTACTTC CSASRGTGSRGGRYEQYF
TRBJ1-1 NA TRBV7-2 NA TGTGCCAGCAGCCTTACAGGGTACACTGAAGCTTTCTTT CASSLTGYTEAFF
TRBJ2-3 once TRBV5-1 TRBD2 TGCGCCAGCAGCTTGTGGACTAGCGGGGCCACAGATACGCAGTATTTT CASSLWTSGATDTQYF
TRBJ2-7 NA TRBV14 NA TGTGCCAGCAGCCAAGCTTACGAGCAGTACTTC CASSQAYEQYF
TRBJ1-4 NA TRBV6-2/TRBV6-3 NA TGTGCCAGCAGTTACCTACAGGTGAATGAAAAACTGTTTTTT CASSYLQVNEKLFF
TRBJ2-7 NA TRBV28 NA TGTGCCAGCAGTTTATCAAGTCCTCCGGGTTCAAGGTCCTACGAGCAGTACTTC CASSLSSPPGSRSYEQYF
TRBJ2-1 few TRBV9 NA TGTGCCAGCAGCTCCTGGGACTCCCTCTATGATGAGCAGTTCTTC CASSSWDSLYDEQFF
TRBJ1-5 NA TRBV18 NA TGTGCCAGCTCACCACAGGCCGGGGCCCAGCATTTT CASSPQAGAQHF
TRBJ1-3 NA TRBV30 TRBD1 TGTGCCTGGAGCCCGGCAGGGGGGATTGGAAACACCATATATTTT CAWSPAGGIGNTIYF
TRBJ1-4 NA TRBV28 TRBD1 TGTGCCAGCAGTTTTTCCCAGGGGGGCGAAAAACTGTTTTTT CASSFSQGGEKLFF
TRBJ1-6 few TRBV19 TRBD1 TGTGCCAGTAGTACCGGGACAGCCAATTCACCCCTCCACTTT CASSTGTANSPLHF
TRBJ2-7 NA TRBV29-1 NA TGCAGCGTCGAGGAGGGCTACGAGCAGTACTTC CSVEEGYEQYF
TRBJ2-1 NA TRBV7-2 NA TGTGCCAGCAATTCGAGGGGGAGTTACAATGAGCAGTTCTTC CASNSRGSYNEQFF